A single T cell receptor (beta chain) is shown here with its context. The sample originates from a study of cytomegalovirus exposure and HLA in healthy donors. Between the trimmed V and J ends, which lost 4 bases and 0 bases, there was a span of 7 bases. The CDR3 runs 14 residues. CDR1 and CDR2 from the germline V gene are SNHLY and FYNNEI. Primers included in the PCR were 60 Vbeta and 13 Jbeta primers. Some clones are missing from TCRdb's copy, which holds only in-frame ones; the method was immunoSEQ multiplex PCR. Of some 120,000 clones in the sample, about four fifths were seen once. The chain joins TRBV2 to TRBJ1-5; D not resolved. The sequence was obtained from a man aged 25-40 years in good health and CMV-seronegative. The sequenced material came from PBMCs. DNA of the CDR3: TGTGCCAGCAGTGGGCAGAATAGCAATCAGCCCCAGCATTTT. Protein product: CASSGQNSNQPQHF.